The 11 T cell receptor beta chains below were found in one sample sequenced in a study of beta chain features in type 1 diabetes. The investigators reverse transcribed all of the isolated RNA, so they sequenced expressed TCRB transcripts. The method was immunoSEQ multiplex PCR; TCRdb's version includes in-frame clones alone and lacks a portion of them. The sample consists of fewer than 350,000 clones, 7% to 9% of them appearing once. Sequences were obtained from central memory CD4+ T cells from blood. The receptors here all came from a woman between 18 and 30 years old in good health.

There are many counts of this clone. The V call is TRBV28, the J call TRBJ1-1, with D hard to call. The CDR3 is 12 residues long. The V gene's germline CDR1 is MDHEN and CDR2 SYDVKM. V lost 6 bases and J 0 bases, leaving 5 bases between the germline ends. The CDR3 spells CASRSVNTEAFF. CDR3 DNA sequence: TGTGCCAGCAGAAGCGTGAACACTGAAGCTTTCTTT.

V usage is TRBV7-2 and J usage is TRBJ1-6, with 10 bases aligning to TRBD1. The CDR3 loop spans 15 amino acids. CDR1 SGHTA and CDR2 FQGNSA come from the germline V gene. V dropped 3 bases and J dropped 9; count of bases not matched to a gene: 5. The CDR3 DNA sequence: TGTGCCAGCAGCTTTTCCGGGACAGGGGTTTCACCCCTCCACTTT. Translation gives CASSFSGTGVSPLHF.

A few counts support this clone. V gene TRBV2 combines with J gene TRBJ1-2; possibly TRBD1 for D (5 bases). This CDR3 spans 14 amino acids. The V end was cut by 7 bases, the J end by 4 bases, with 16 bases between. Per germline, CDR1 SNHLY and CDR2 FYNNEI. In DNA form, the CDR3 reads TGTGCCAGCACTACGGGACCGGGGACCTATGGCTACACCTTC. This codes for CASTTGPGTYGYTF.

The chain couples TRBV7-3 to TRBJ1-1, with no clear D. Trimming left V 1 base short and J 5 bases short, with 8 bases between. Germline-derived CDR1 and CDR2 are SGHTA and FQGTGA. The CDR3 has 13 residues. The CDR3 sequence: CASSLRRETEAFF. CDR3 sequence (DNA): TGTGCCAGCAGCTTAAGAAGGGAAACTGAAGCTTTCTTT.

This clone has ten or more counts. This sequence joins TRBV7-2 and TRBJ1-1; possibly TRBD1 for D (6 bases). Trimming pared 5 bases from V and 10 bases from J, leaving 17 bases between. From germline, CDR1 is SGHTA and CDR2 FQGNSA. The CDR3 runs to 13 residues. The CDR3 DNA sequence: TGTGCCAGCAGCCCTACACCACAGGGAAGAGCTTTCTTT. The encoded protein is CASSPTPQGRAFF.

In regard to this clone: A read error may account for a junction end that differs from germline. J is TRBJ1-1 and V is TRBV7-2, with a tentative D call TRBD1 (6 bases). CDR1 and CDR2 (germline): SGHTA, FQGNSA. This CDR3 spans 14 amino acids. CDR3 region: CASSQIGGNTEAFF. The CDR3 DNA reads TGCGCCAGCAGCCAAATAGGGGGGAACACTGAAGCTTTCTTT.

The V and J genes are TRBV10-3 and TRBJ2-5, with unresolved D. The CDR3 spans 11 residues. Trimming removed 8 bases at V and 2 bases at J, with 6 bases between. The germline V gene has CDR1 ENHRY and CDR2 SYGVKD. The CDR3 protein is CAIAFQETQYF. The CDR3 region has the DNA TGTGCCATCGCCTTTCAAGAGACCCAGTACTTC.

This clone has a handful of counts. The gene calls are TRBV10-2 and TRBJ2-5; D might be TRBD2 (6 bases). This CDR3 is 14 amino acids long. CDR1 is WSHSY and CDR2 is SAAADI in the germline V gene. V lost 6 bases and J lost 1, with 12 bases in between. CDR3 bases: TGCGCCAGCAGCCCGGGACTCTTCCAAGAGACCCAGTACTTC. Its translation: CASSPGLFQETQYF.

This clone was counted only a few times. The identical CDR3 is also encoded by other nucleotide sequences in the sample. The V gene is TRBV5-1, the J gene TRBJ1-1, with D perhaps matching TRBD1 (6 bases). CDR1 is SGHRS, CDR2 YFSETQ, per germline. Deletions cut 3 bases from V and 1 base from J, with 10 bases between. This CDR3 has 14 amino acids. In DNA form, the CDR3 reads TGCGCCAGCAGCTCAGGACAGCCGAACACTGAAGCTTTCTTT. Translating it yields CASSSGQPNTEAFF.

This rearrangement joins TRBV12-5 to TRBJ2-5, with D possibly being TRBD1 (5 bases). Trimming stripped 7 bases from V and 2 bases from J, with 11 bases between. Germline lookup yields CDR1 LGHNT and CDR2 FRNRAP. CDR3 length: 13 amino acids. The CDR3, as DNA: TGTGCTAGTGCCACGACAGTGCAAGAGACCCAGTACTTC. This translates into CASATTVQETQYF.

This clone was observed at least ten times. The chain couples TRBV7-9 to TRBJ1-2; D uncertain. Germline-derived CDR1 and CDR2 are SEHNR and FQNEAQ (reference sequence). The CDR3 has 14 amino acids. V lost 2 bases and J 8 bases, leaving 15 bases between the germline ends. CDR3 in DNA: TGTGCCAGCAGCTTAATTGTGCAGGCTGGGGGCTACACCTTC. This codes for CASSLIVQAGGYTF.